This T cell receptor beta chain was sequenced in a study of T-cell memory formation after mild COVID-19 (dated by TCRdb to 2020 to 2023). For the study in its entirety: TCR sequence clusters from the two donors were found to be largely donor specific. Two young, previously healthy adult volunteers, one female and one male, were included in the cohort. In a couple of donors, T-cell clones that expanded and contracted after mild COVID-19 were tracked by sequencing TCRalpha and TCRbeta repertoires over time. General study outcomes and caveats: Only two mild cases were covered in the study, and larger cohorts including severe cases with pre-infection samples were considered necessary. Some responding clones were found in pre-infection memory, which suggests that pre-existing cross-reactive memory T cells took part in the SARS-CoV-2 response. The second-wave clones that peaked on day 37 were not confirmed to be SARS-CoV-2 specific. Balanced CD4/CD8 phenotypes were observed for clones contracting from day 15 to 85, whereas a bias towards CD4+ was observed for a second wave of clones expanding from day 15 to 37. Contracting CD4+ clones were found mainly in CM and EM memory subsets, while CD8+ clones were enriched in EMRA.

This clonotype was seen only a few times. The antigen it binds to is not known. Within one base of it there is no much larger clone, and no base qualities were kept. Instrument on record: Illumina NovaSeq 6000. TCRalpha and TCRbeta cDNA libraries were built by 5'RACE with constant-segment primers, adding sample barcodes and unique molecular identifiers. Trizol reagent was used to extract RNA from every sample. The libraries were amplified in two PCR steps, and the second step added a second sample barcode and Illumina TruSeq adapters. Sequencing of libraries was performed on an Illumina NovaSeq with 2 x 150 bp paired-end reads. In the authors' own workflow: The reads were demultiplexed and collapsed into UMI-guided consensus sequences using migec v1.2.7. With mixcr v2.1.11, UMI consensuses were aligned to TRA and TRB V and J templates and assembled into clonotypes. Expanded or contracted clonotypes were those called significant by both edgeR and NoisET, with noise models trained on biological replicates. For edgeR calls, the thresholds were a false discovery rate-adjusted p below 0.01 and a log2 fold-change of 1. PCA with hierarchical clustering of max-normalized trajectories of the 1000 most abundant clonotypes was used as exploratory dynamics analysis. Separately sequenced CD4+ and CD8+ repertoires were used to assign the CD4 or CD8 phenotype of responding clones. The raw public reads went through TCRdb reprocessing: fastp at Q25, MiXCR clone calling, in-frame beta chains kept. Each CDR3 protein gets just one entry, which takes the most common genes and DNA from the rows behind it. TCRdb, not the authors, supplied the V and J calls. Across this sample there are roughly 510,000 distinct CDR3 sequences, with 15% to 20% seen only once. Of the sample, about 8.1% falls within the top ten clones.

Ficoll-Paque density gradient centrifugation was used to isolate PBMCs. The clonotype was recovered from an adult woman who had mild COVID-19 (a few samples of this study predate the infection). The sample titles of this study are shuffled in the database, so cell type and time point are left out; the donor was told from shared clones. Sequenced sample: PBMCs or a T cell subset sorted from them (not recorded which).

The nucleotides read TGTGCCAGCAGCCCTGGGACCGGCAGGTTGTACCAAGAGACCCAGTACTTC. This gives the protein CASSPGTGRLYQETQYF. The chain was built from TRBV12-3 or TRBV12-4 and TRBJ2-5; the D gene is perhaps TRBD1 or TRBD2, as each covers 5 bases. The CDR3 measures 17 amino acids from cysteine to phenylalanine. This entry keeps only the CDR3 DNA: 51 bases, framed from base 1. The junction shows trimming of 6 bases on V and 0 bases on J, plus 20 bases between the germline ends.